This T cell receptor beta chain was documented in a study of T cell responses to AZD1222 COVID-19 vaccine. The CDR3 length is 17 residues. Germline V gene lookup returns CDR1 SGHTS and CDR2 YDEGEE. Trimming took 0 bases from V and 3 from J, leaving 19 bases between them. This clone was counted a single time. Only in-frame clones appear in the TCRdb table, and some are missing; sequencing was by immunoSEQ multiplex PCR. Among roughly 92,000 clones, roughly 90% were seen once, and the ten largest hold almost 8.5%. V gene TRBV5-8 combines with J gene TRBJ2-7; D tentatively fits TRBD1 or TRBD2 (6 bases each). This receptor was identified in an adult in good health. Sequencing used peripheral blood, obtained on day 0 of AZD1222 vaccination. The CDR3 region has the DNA TGTGCCAGCAGCTTGGCCGGGGGCGCAGGCTACTACTACGAGCAGTACTTC. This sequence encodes CASSLAGGAGYYYEQYF.